One sample yielded the 5 T cell receptor beta chains listed below, sequenced in a study of T cell responses to AZD1222 COVID-19 vaccine. Assay: immunoSEQ multiplex PCR; the TCRdb copy retains only in-frame clones and omits some. The repertoire holds about 130,000 clones, with 92% as singletons. The sample consisted of peripheral blood, taken on day 0 of AZD1222 vaccination. Source of these receptors: an adult in good health.

The genes are TRBV4-3 and TRBJ1-2; D may be TRBD1 (6 bases). V gave up 1 base and J gave up 7 bases, with 10 bases separating them. From germline, CDR1 is LGHNA and CDR2 YSLEER. The CDR3 spans 13 residues. The CDR3 loop reads CASSQGAGAGYTF. For the CDR3, the DNA is TGCGCCAGCAGCCAAGGGGCAGGGGCTGGCTACACCTTC.

The chain links TRBV5-1 to TRBJ2-3; possible D gene TRBD2, 6 bases. The CDR3 consists of 15 residues. V dropped 4 bases and J dropped 0 bases, with 12 bases sitting between them. Germline CDR1 reads SGHRS; CDR2 reads YFSETQ. The CDR3 is CASSRGLASTDTQYF. The CDR3 nucleotides read TGCGCCAGCAGCCGGGGACTTGCCAGCACAGATACGCAGTATTTT.

The genes are TRBV6-4 and TRBJ2-1; 11 nucleotides align to TRBD1. V trimming: 6 bases; J trimming: 9 bases; junction bases outside the gene matches: 7. The CDR3 length is 14 residues. Germline lookup yields CDR1 MRHNA and CDR2 SNTAGT. CDR3 DNA sequence: TGTGCCAGCAGGGACAGGGGGCAGTCGGGTGAGCAGTTCTTC. It is translated as CASRDRGQSGEQFF.

In its sample, this clone was seen a few times. This chain links TRBV5-4 with TRBJ2-7; TRBD1 matches at 9 bases. Germline V gene data show CDR1 as SGHNT and CDR2 as YYREEE (reference sequence). J was trimmed by 4 bases and V by 3 bases; bases with no gene match: 5. The CDR3 is 14 amino acids. Written as DNA, the CDR3 is TGTGCCAGCAGCTCCGGGACAGGGCCTTACGAGCAGTACTTC. Translation: CASSSGTGPYEQYF.

The J gene is TRBJ2-6, the V gene TRBV5-4; possible D gene TRBD2, 5 bases. CDR3 size: 18 residues. V dropped 0 bases and J dropped 0 bases, with 13 bases sitting between them. Germline-derived CDR1 and CDR2 are SGHNT and YYREEE (reference sequence). CDR3 DNA: TGTGCCAGCAGCTTGGCCCAATCTAGCTTCTCTGGGGCCAACGTCCTGACTTTC. Translation gives CASSLAQSSFSGANVLTF.